Detailed here is one TCR beta chain. The data belong to a study of T-cell memory formation after mild COVID-19. TCRdb passed the 5' RACE reads through MiXCR, listing each CDR3 protein once. The data show about 400,000 distinct CDR3 sequences, around a quarter seen once. Specimen: PBMCs or a T cell subset sorted from them (not recorded which). The sequence was collected from an adult woman who had mild COVID-19 (a few samples of this study predate the infection). Cell type and time point are not known.

The CDR3 reads CASSFTYREDTQYF. The CDR3 nucleotides read TGTGCCAGCAGCTTTACGTACAGGGAAGATACGCAGTATTTT. This chain uses TRBV7-6 with TRBJ2-3; TRBD1 might be the D (6 bases). The CDR3 totals 14 residues. The V gene lost 3 bases and the J gene lost 5 bases, with 12 bases spanning the gap. Germline assignment: CDR1 SGHVS and CDR2 FNYEAQ.